One and the same sample provided the 21 T cell receptor beta chains below, sequenced in a study of T cells in Graves' hyperthyroidism and ophthalmopathy. The TCR beta CDR3 regions underwent amplification using RNA transcripts as the source. A set of HTBI primers served as the primers for a first-round RT-PCR of the TCR CDR3. TCRdb reprocessed the multiplex PCR reads via MiXCR and lists one record per CDR3 protein. Of nearly 750,000 distinct CDR3 sequences in the sample, roughly a third were seen once. Material for sequencing was blood. The receptors derive from a woman aged 35 to 49 with Graves' hyperthyroidism.

In its sample, this clonotype was seen many times. The chain employs TRBV7-3 and TRBJ1-6; 8 bases match TRBD1. Per the germline V gene, CDR1 is SGHTA and CDR2 is FQGTGA. The CDR3 is 15 amino acids. With V trimmed by 4 bases and J by 9 bases, 8 bases remained unmatched. This CDR3 is CASSSPTGAGSPLHF. In DNA, the CDR3 is TGTGCCAGCAGCTCCCCGACAGGGGCGGGTTCACCCCTCCACTTT.

This clonotype was picked up many times. This chain connects TRBV7-2 to TRBJ2-7; 10 bases are shared with TRBD1. CDR1 is SGHTA and CDR2 is FQGNSA in the germline V gene. V was pared by 0 bases and J by 4 bases, with 3 bases of the junction left unmatched. CDR3 length equals 15 residues. CDR3 amino acids: CASSLARDRGYEQYF. The CDR3 bases are TGTGCCAGCAGCTTAGCCCGGGACAGGGGATACGAGCAGTACTTC.

Comments on this clonotype: A read error is possible here, since a much larger clone lies one base away. The conserved phenylalanine or tryptophan is not found at the CDR3 terminus, so this likely reflects a read error. CDR3 DNA sequence: TGTGCCAGCGATCCCGGGAGCTTAGCGGGGAATTCACCCCTCCACCTT. It codes for CASDPGSLAGNSPLHL. The V call is TRBV25-1, the J call TRBJ1-6; no clear D gene. The ends were cut back, 8 bases at V and 7 bases at J, with 21 bases in the middle. The CDR3 runs 16 residues. Germline V gene lookup returns CDR1 MGHDK and CDR2 SYGVNS.

This clonotype was picked up many times. The chain uses TRBV7-9 and TRBJ2-7, with TRBD2 identical over 10 bases. Germline V gene sequence: CDR1 SEHNR, CDR2 FQNEAQ (reference sequence). This CDR3 has 15 residues. Trimming cost V 8 bases and J 5 bases; bases outside gene matches: 12. The DNA for the CDR3 is TGTGCCAGCGGGGCCGAAGCGGGAGGGGGTAACGAGCAGTACTTC. Translation gives CASGAEAGGGNEQYF.

This clonotype was counted at least ten times. The DNA of the CDR3 is TGTGCCATCAGGGCCCGGGACGGACAAGAGACCCAGTACTTC. It translates to CAIRARDGQETQYF. This chain uses TRBV10-3 with TRBJ2-5; tentatively, D is TRBD1 or TRBD2 (5 bases each). There are 14 residues in the CDR3. V was clipped by 6 bases and J by 2 bases, with 13 bases between them. The germline gives CDR1 ENHRY, CDR2 SYGVKD.

The V call is TRBV12-3 or TRBV12-4, the J call TRBJ1-2; D is perhaps TRBD1 (5 bases). Trimming removed 5 bases at V and 4 bases at J, with 23 bases between. This CDR3 is 17 amino acids long. The CDR3 region is CASSPQPRQNWGYGYTF. The DNA for the CDR3 is TGTGCCAGCAGTCCCCAACCTAGACAGAACTGGGGCTATGGCTACACCTTC.

This clonotype occurred many times. The genes are TRBV13 and TRBJ2-6; D remains unclear. CDR3 length equals 14 residues. CDR1 and CDR2 from the germline V gene are PRHDT and FYEKMQ (reference sequence). V gave up 1 base and J gave up 3 bases, with 4 bases separating them. This CDR3 is CASSLDFGANVLTF. CDR3 DNA sequence: TGTGCCAGCAGCTTAGACTTTGGGGCCAACGTCCTGACTTTC.

The rearrangement uses TRBV19 and TRBJ2-7; D perhaps matches TRBD2 (5 bases). Germline CDR1 and CDR2: LNHDA and SQIVND (reference sequence). The CDR3 has 14 amino acids. Trimming stripped 3 bases from V and 2 bases from J, with 11 bases between. CDR3 residues: CASSMDGLTYEQYF. CDR3 nucleotide sequence: TGTGCCAGTAGTATGGACGGACTGACCTACGAGCAGTACTTC.

The chain joins TRBV9 to TRBJ1-2; weak D call: TRBD1 (5 bases). V lost 0 bases, J lost 3 bases, and 12 bases lay in between. The CDR3 loop spans 15 amino acids. Germline V gene sequence: CDR1 SGDLS, CDR2 YYNGEE. CDR3 region: CASSVDRTWDYGYTF. In DNA, the CDR3 is TGTGCCAGCAGCGTAGATAGGACATGGGACTATGGCTACACCTTC.

This clonotype came up many times. The rearrangement links TRBV7-2 to TRBJ2-7, with 9 bases matching TRBD1. The CDR3 spans 12 residues. The trim removed 6 bases at V and 5 bases at J, leaving 2 bases unmatched. Germline V gene sequence: CDR1 SGHTA, CDR2 FQGNSA. CDR3 sequence reads: CASRGQGNEQYF. Written as DNA, the CDR3 is TGTGCCAGCAGGGGACAGGGTAACGAGCAGTACTTC.

This clonotype showed up many times. The genes are TRBV7-6 and TRBJ1-5; no clear D gene. This CDR3 region has 13 residues. Germline loops: CDR1 SGHVS, CDR2 FNYEAQ. V lost 1 base and J 5 bases, leaving 6 bases between the germline ends. The chain's CDR3 is CASSLDTYQPQHF. The CDR3 DNA is TGTGCCAGCAGCTTAGATACGTATCAGCCCCAGCATTTT.

A remark on this clonotype: This may arise from a read error, as a much more abundant clone is one base away. The chain employs TRBV29-1 and TRBJ1-2, with D hard to call. CDR3 size: 14 residues. The germline V gene encodes CDR1 SQVTM and CDR2 ANQGSEA. CDR3 sequence (DNA): TGCGGCGTTGAAGATCCCGGTTCTGGTTATGGCTACACCTTC. It is translated as CGVEDPGSGYGYTF.

This chain joins TRBV3-1 and TRBJ2-5; TRBD1 matches at 8 bases. This CDR3 spans 16 amino acids. Germline lookup yields CDR1 LGHDT and CDR2 YNNKEL (reference sequence). Unmatched junction bases numbered 11, after V lost 7 bases and J lost 1 base. The CDR3 nucleotides are TGTGCCAGCATCGAAGGGGACAGGTGGGCCCAAGAGACCCAGTACTTC. It specifies CASIEGDRWAQETQYF.

V usage is TRBV6-5 and J usage is TRBJ1-2; D perhaps matches TRBD1 (6 bases). This CDR3 has 15 amino acids. V lost 1 base, J lost 8 bases, and 17 bases lay in between. Looked up from germline, CDR1 is MNHEY and CDR2 is SVGAGI. DNA of the CDR3: TGTGCCAGCAGTTACTGGGGGGGCGAGCTTAAAGGCTACACCTTC. Its protein product is CASSYWGGELKGYTF.

This clonotype was counted ten times or more. The chain employs TRBV7-8 and TRBJ1-6; 7 bases align to TRBD1. This CDR3 is 15 amino acids long. The trim removed 4 bases at V and 6 bases at J, leaving 6 bases unmatched. CDR1 SGHVS and CDR2 FQNEAQ come from the germline V gene. CDR3 nucleotide sequence: TGTGCCAGCAGCTCCCGGGACAGACGTAATTCACCCCTCCACTTT. Translation gives CASSSRDRRNSPLHF. The complete variable domain, with remaining parts taken from reference TRBV7-8 and TRBJ1-6, reads GAGVSQSPRYKVAKRGQDVALRCDPISGHVSLFWYQQALGQGPEFLTYFQNEAQLDKSGLPSDRFFAERPEGSVSTLKIQRTQQEDSAVYLCASSSRDRRNSPLHFGNGTRLTVT.

The chain couples TRBV5-1 to TRBJ1-2, with TRBD1 as a possible D gene (6 bases). The germline V and J ends were trimmed by 3 bases and 8 bases, with 26 bases remaining between them. Germline loops: CDR1 SGHRS, CDR2 YFSETQ. The CDR3 is 17 residues long. The CDR3 protein is CASSSTFSGRGANGYTF. CDR3 sequence (DNA): TGCGCCAGCAGCTCTACGTTTTCCGGTCGGGGGGCGAACGGCTACACCTTC.

This clonotype was detected many times. The chain recombines TRBV15 with TRBJ1-2; TRBD1 matches at 7 bases. This CDR3 has 16 residues. Trimming took 1 base from V and 5 from J; bases not matched to a gene: 10. The V gene's germline CDR1 is LNHNV and CDR2 YYDKDF (reference sequence). This chain's CDR3 is CATSRGGQAQLYGYTF. CDR3 DNA sequence: TGTGCCACCAGCAGAGGCGGACAGGCCCAGCTTTATGGCTACACCTTC.

This clonotype has just a few counts. The chain uses TRBV12-3 or TRBV12-4 and TRBJ1-1; D is undetermined. V was trimmed by 6 bases and J by 3 bases, leaving 17 bases between them. The CDR3 has 15 residues. In DNA, the CDR3 is TGTGCCAGCAGCTCCCAGCCCGCTCTGGACACTGAAGCTTTCTTT. Protein product: CASSSQPALDTEAFF.

On this clonotype: Germline is not matched at one junction end, which may reflect a read error. The chain recombines TRBV7-9 with TRBJ1-2; D perhaps matches TRBD1 (5 bases). Per the germline V gene, CDR1 is SEHNR and CDR2 is FQNEAQ (reference sequence). This CDR3 has 17 amino acids. CDR3 in DNA: TGCGCCAGCAGCCAAGATCGGGGGGGACGCCGCATCTATGGCTACACCTTC. Protein: CASSQDRGGRRIYGYTF.

The rearrangement uses TRBV29-1 and TRBJ1-1; 7 positions match TRBD1. J lost 5 bases, V lost 4 bases, and 13 bases had no gene match. Germline V gives CDR1 SQVTM, CDR2 ANQGSEA. CDR3 length: 15 amino acids. The CDR3 DNA is TGCAGCGTTGTTTTGGAGGGGGCCTTTGGTACTGAAGCTTTCTTT. It encodes CSVVLEGAFGTEAFF. The variable domain in full, with the rest retrieved from reference TRBV29-1 and TRBJ1-1, is SAVISQKPSRDICQRGTSLTIQCQVDSQVTMMFWYRQQPGQSLTLIATANQGSEATYESGFVIDKFPISRPNLTFSTLTVSNMSPEDSSIYLCSVVLEGAFGTEAFFGQGTRLTVV.

At least ten counts were recorded for this clonotype. V and J are TRBV2 and TRBJ2-5, with D hard to call. CDR1 SNHLY and CDR2 FYNNEI come from the germline V gene. V was trimmed by 1 base and J by 5 bases, leaving 17 bases between them. The CDR3 is 16 residues long. The CDR3, as DNA: TGTGCCAGCAGTGAAGGTTATCAGCCGTTGGGGGAGACCCAGTACTTC. As protein: CASSEGYQPLGETQYF.